This T cell receptor (beta chain) originates from a study of T cell responses to AZD1222 COVID-19 vaccine. Germline values: CDR1 SEHNR, CDR2 FQNEAQ (reference sequence). The CDR3 covers 17 residues. Trimming stripped 1 base from V and 7 bases from J, with 17 bases between. Repertoires were generated with immunoSEQ multiplex PCR, while TCRdb's copy carries only in-frame clones and drops some. The sample has approximately 150,000 clones, approximately 91% seen once. Source: peripheral blood, taken on day 0 of AZD1222 vaccination. The chain carries TRBV7-9 and TRBJ1-6; maybe TRBD1 (5 bases). The clonotype comes from an adult in good health. The chain's CDR3 is CASSLGLGLARNSPLHF. The CDR3 DNA reads TGTGCCAGCAGCTTAGGGTTGGGACTTGCTAGGAATTCACCCCTCCACTTT.